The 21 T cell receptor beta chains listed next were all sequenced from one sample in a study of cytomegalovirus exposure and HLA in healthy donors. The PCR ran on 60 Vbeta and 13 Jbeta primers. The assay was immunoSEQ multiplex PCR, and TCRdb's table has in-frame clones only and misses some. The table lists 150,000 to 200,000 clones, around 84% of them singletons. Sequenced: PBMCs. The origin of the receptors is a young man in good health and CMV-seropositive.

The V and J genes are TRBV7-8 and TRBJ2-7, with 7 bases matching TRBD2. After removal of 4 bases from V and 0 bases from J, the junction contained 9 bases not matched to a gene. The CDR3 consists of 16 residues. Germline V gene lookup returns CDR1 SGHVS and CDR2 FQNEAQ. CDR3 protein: CASSSQPGGGSYEQYF. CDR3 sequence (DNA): TGTGCCAGCAGCTCCCAGCCGGGCGGGGGCTCCTACGAGCAGTACTTC.

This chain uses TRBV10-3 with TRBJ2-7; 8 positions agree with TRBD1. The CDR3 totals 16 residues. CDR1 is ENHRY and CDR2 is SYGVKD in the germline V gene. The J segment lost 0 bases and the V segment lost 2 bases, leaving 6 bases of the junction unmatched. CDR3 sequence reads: CAISEPGTGRSYEQYF. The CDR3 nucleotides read TGTGCCATCAGTGAGCCCGGGACAGGACGCTCCTACGAGCAGTACTTC.

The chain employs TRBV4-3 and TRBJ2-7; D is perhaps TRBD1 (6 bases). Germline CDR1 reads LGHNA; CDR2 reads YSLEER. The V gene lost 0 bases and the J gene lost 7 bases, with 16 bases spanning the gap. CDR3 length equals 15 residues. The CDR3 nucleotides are TGCGCCAGCAGCCAAGAGCACGAGGGGGTCGGGGAGCAGTACTTC. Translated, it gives CASSQEHEGVGEQYF.

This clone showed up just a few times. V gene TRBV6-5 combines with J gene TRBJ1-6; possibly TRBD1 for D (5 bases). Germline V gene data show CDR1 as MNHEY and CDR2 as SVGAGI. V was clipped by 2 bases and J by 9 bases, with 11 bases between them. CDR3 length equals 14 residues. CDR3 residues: CASSYGTGLSPLHF. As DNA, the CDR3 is TGTGCCAGCAGTTACGGGACGGGACTTTCACCCCTCCACTTT.

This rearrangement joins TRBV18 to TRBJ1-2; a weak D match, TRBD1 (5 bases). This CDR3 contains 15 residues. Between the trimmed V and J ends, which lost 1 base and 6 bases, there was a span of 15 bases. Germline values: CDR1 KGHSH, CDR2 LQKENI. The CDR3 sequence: CASSPLPSGSDGYTF. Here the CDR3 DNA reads TGTGCCAGCTCACCACTCCCATCAGGGTCGGATGGCTACACCTTC.

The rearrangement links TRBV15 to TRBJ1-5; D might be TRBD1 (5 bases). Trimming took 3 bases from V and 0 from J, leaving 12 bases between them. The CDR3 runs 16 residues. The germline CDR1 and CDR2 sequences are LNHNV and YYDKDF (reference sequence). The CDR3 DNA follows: TGTGCCACCAGCAGGGTGGTGGGGGGTAGCAATCAGCCCCAGCATTTT. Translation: CATSRVVGGSNQPQHF. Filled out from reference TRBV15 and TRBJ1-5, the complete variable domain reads DAMVIQNPRYQVTQFGKPVTLSCSQTLNHNVMYWYQQKSSQAPKLLFHYYDKDFNNEADTPDNFQSRRPNTSFCFLDIRSPGLGDTAMYLCATSRVVGGSNQPQHFGDGTRLSIL.

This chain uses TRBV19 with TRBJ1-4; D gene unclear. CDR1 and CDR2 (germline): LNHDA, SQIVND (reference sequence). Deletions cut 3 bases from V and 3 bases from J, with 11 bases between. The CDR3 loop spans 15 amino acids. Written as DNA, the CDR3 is TGTGCCAGTAGTATTTCCGTGTCGGCTAATGAAAAACTGTTTTTT. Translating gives CASSISVSANEKLFF.

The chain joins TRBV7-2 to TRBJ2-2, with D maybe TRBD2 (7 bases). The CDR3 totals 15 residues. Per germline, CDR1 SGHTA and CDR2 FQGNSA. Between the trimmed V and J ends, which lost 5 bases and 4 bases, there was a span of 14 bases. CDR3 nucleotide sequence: TGTGCCAGCAGCCCTTCGAGGGGGGGCACCGGGGAGCTGTTTTTT. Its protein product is CASSPSRGGTGELFF.

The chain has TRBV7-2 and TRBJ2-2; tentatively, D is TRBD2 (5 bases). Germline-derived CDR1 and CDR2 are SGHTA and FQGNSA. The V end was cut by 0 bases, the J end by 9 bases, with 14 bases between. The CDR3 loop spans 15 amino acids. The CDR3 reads CASSLADTRVRELFF. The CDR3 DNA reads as TGTGCCAGCAGCTTAGCCGATACTAGAGTCCGGGAGCTGTTTTTT.

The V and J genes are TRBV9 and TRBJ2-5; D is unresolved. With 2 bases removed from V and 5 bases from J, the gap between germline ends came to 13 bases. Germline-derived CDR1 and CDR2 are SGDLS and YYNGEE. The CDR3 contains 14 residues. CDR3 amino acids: CASSVHSLSETQYF. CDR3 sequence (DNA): TGTGCCAGCAGCGTCCATAGCTTGTCTGAGACCCAGTACTTC.

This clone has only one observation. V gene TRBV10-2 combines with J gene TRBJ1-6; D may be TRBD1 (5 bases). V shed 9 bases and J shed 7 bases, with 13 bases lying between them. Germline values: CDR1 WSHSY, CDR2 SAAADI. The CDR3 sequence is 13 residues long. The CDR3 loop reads CASGDWGNSPLHF. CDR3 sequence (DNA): TGCGCCAGTGGGGACTGGGGGAATTCACCCCTCCACTTT.

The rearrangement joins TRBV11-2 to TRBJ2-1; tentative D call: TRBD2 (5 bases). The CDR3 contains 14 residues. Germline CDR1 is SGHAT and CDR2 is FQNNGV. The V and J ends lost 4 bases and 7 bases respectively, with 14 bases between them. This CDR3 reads CASSSRAGVNEQFF. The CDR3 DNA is TGTGCCAGCAGCTCTCGGGCCGGGGTGAATGAGCAGTTCTTC. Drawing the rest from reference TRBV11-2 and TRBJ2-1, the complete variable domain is EAGVAQSPRYKIIEKRQSVAFWCNPISGHATLYWYQQILGQGPKLLIQFQNNGVVDDSQLPKDRFSAERLKGVDSTLKIQPAKLEDSAVYLCASSSRAGVNEQFFGPGTRLTVL.

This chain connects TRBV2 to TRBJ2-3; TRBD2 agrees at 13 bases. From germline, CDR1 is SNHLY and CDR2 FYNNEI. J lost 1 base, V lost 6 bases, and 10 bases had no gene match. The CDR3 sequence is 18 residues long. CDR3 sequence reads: CASSMTSGGPGRTDTQYF. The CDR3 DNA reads TGTGCCAGCAGCATGACTAGCGGGGGGCCTGGCCGCACAGATACGCAGTATTTT.

The CDR3 DNA sequence: TGTGCCAGCAGTCCCAGCGGGGGGCCATACAATGAGCAGTTCTTC. Translated: CASSPSGGPYNEQFF. The chain combines TRBV6-6 with TRBJ2-1; 9 bases fit TRBD2. Germline CDR1 is MNHNY and CDR2 is SVGAGI (reference sequence). The J segment lost 4 bases and the V segment lost 5 bases, leaving 6 bases of the junction unmatched. CDR3 length: 15 residues.

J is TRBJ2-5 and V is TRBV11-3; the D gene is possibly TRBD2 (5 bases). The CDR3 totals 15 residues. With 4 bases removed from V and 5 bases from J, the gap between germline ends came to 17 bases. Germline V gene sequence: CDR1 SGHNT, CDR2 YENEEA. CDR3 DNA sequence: TGTGCCAGCAGCTCCTCAGAGGGCTTGTGGGAGACCCAGTACTTC. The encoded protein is CASSSSEGLWETQYF.

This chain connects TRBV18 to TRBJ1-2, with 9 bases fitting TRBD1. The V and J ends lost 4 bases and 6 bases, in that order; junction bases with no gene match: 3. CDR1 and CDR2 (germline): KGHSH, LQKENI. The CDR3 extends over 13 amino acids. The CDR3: CASSLWTGDGYTF. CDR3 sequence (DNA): TGTGCCAGCTCACTATGGACAGGGGATGGCTACACCTTC.

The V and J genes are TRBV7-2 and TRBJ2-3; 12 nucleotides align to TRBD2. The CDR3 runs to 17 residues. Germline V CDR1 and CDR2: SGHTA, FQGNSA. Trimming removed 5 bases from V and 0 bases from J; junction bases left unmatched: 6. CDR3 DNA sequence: TGTGCCAGCAGCCAACGACTAGCGGGGGCTAGCACAGATACGCAGTATTTT. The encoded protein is CASSQRLAGASTDTQYF.

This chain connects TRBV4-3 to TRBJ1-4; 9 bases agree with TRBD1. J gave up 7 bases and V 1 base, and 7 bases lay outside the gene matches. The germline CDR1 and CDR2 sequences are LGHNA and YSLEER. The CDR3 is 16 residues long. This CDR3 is CASSQAQTGGFEKLFF. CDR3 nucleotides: TGCGCCAGCAGCCAAGCCCAGACAGGGGGATTTGAAAAACTGTTTTTT.

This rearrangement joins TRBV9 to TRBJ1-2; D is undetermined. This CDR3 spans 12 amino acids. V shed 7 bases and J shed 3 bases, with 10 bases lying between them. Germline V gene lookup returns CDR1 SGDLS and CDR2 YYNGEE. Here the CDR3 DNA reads TGTGCCAGCGCAGGTCACGACTATGGCTACACCTTC. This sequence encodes CASAGHDYGYTF.

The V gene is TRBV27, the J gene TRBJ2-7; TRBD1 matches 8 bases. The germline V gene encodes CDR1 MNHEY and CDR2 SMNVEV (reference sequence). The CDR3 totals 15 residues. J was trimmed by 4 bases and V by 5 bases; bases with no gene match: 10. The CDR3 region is CASSKGTGPLYEQYF. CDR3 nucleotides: TGTGCCAGCAGTAAAGGGACAGGCCCTCTTTACGAGCAGTACTTC.

The CDR3 nucleotides read TGTGCCAGCAGCGGACAACTAGCGGGGGTAGAGACCCAGTACTTC. This codes for CASSGQLAGVETQYF. The chain employs TRBV14 and TRBJ2-5, with 11 bases aligning to TRBD2. V trimming: 5 bases; J trimming: 4 bases; junction bases outside the gene matches: 6. Per the germline V gene, CDR1 is SGHDN and CDR2 is FVKESK. This CDR3 comprises 15 residues.